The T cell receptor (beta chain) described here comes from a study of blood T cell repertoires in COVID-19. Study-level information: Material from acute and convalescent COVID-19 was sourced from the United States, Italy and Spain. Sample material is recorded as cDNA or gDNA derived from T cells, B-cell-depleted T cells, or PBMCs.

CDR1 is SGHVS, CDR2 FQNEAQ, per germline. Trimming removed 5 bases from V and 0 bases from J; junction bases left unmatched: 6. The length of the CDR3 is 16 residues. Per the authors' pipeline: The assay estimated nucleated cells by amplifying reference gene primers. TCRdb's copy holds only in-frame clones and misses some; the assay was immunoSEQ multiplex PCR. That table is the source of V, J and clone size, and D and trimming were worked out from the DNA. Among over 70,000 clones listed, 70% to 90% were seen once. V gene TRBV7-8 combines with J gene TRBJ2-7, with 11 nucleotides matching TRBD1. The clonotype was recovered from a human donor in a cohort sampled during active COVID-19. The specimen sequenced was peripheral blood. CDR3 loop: CASSGEGQGGSYEQYF. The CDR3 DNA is TGTGCCAGCAGCGGGGAGGGACAGGGGGGCTCCTACGAGCAGTACTTC.